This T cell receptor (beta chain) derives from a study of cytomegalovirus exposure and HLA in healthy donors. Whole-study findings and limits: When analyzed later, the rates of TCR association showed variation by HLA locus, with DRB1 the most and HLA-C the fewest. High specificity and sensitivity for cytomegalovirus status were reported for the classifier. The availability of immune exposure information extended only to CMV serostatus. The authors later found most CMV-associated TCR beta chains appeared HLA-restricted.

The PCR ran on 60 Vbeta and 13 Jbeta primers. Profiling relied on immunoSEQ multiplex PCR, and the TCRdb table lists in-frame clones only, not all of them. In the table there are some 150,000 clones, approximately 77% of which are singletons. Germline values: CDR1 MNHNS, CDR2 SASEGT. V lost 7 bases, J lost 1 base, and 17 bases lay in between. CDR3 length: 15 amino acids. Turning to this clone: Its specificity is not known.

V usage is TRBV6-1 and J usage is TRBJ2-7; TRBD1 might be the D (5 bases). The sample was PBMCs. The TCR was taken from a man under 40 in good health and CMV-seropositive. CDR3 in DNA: TGTGCCAGCATAAGAGACAGTATGTCGTCCTACGAGCAGTACTTC. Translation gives CASIRDSMSSYEQYF.